The 28 T cell receptor beta chains listed next were all sequenced from one sample in a study of response to subunit inactivated influenza vaccine. TCRdb re-analysed the RT-PCR reads in MiXCR, keeping a single row per CDR3 protein. The sample includes about 780,000 distinct CDR3 sequences, roughly 18% of them seen just once. This sample comprised PBMCs from blood, obtained around 5 days after vaccination. These receptors were taken from a man between 45 and 60 years old who received an inactivated influenza vaccine.

This clonotype was recorded a few times. The rearrangement uses TRBV10-3 and TRBJ1-1; D is unclear. The CDR3 length is 11 residues. The germline V gene encodes CDR1 ENHRY and CDR2 SYGVKD. V shed 4 bases and J shed 4 bases, with 4 bases lying between them. DNA of the CDR3: TGTGCCATCAGTGGGGGCACTGAAGCTTTCTTT. Translation gives CAISGGTEAFF.

This clonotype was seen more than once but under ten times. This chain joins TRBV6-1 and TRBJ2-6; D is possibly TRBD1 (6 bases). V shed 6 bases and J shed 2 bases, with 11 bases lying between them. CDR1 and CDR2 from the germline V gene are MNHNS and SASEGT. The CDR3 sequence is 15 residues long. The CDR3 spells CASRQEGAGANVLTF. In DNA, the CDR3 is TGTGCCAGCAGGCAAGAGGGGGCTGGGGCCAACGTCCTGACTTTC.

CDR3 in amino acids: CSVEDIGKWHQETQYF. The CDR3 nucleotides read TGCAGCGTTGAAGATATAGGGAAGTGGCACCAAGAGACCCAGTACTTC. This chain uses TRBV29-1 with TRBJ2-5; no clear D. With 0 bases removed from V and 0 bases from J, the gap between germline ends came to 14 bases. This CDR3 spans 16 amino acids. Germline V gives CDR1 SQVTM, CDR2 ANQGSEA.

The rearrangement joins TRBV7-9 to TRBJ1-2; the D is unclear. This CDR3 is 13 amino acids long. V was pared by 5 bases and J by 4 bases, with 11 bases between. Germline values: CDR1 SEHNR, CDR2 FQNEAQ (reference sequence). CDR3 nucleotide sequence: TGTGCCAGCAGCATCGACCCAATCTATGGCTACACCTTC. Its protein is CASSIDPIYGYTF.

The chain recombines TRBV27 with TRBJ1-5; D is perhaps TRBD1 (5 bases). Germline-derived CDR1 and CDR2 are MNHEY and SMNVEV (reference sequence). Deletions cut 2 bases from V and 1 base from J, with 15 bases between. The CDR3 runs 17 residues. The CDR3 nucleotides read TGTGCCAGCAGTTTAATAGGAGGGGCGGAAAGCAATCAGCCCCAGCATTTT. Residues: CASSLIGGAESNQPQHF.

The table lists this clonotype with a few counts. V usage is TRBV4-3 and J usage is TRBJ1-2; tentatively, D is TRBD1 (5 bases). The CDR3 covers 12 residues. CDR1 and CDR2 (germline): LGHNA, YSLEER. V was clipped by 2 bases and J by 7 bases, with 8 bases between them. As DNA, the CDR3 is TGCGCCAGCAGCCAACAGGGTGGTGGCTACACCTTC. This sequence encodes CASSQQGGGYTF.

This clonotype showed up many times. This rearrangement joins TRBV29-1 to TRBJ2-2; the match to TRBD2 covers 11 bases. The V and J ends lost 5 bases and 1 base, in that order; junction bases with no gene match: 9. The length of the CDR3 is 17 residues. The germline gives CDR1 SQVTM, CDR2 ANQGSEA. The CDR3 reads CSVQGLAGGKNTGELFF. The CDR3 region has the DNA TGCAGCGTTCAGGGTCTAGCGGGAGGAAAGAACACCGGGGAGCTGTTTTTT.

This clonotype was counted at least ten times. This chain connects TRBV6-5 to TRBJ2-3; 9 nucleotides line up with TRBD2. V shed 2 bases, J shed 4 bases, and the junction held 4 bases outside the gene matches. The CDR3 sequence is 15 residues long. CDR1 and CDR2 from the germline V gene are MNHEY and SVGAGI. The CDR3 region has the DNA TGTGCCAGCAGTTACGGGCTAGCGGGATCAGATACGCAGTATTTT. Translation gives CASSYGLAGSDTQYF.

The chain employs TRBV7-3 and TRBJ2-2; D is unresolved. Looked up from germline, CDR1 is SGHTA and CDR2 is FQGTGA. The CDR3 loop spans 17 amino acids. V was clipped by 4 bases and J by 4 bases, with 19 bases between them. The chain's CDR3 is CASSSASYRRGTGELFF. The CDR3 DNA is TGTGCCAGCAGCTCGGCTTCGTACCGGAGAGGCACCGGGGAGCTGTTTTTT.

J is TRBJ1-2 and V is TRBV12-3 or TRBV12-4; D is possibly TRBD1 (5 bases). V lost 6 bases to trimming and J lost 5 bases, with 19 bases between them. The CDR3 loop spans 15 amino acids. In nucleotides, the CDR3 is TGTGCCAGCAGCCTGGGGCCCTACTCGAAATATGGCTACACCTTC. This codes for CASSLGPYSKYGYTF.

This chain connects TRBV29-1 to TRBJ1-4; weak D call: TRBD1 (5 bases). Germline CDR1 is SQVTM and CDR2 is ANQGSEA. The CDR3 length is 13 residues. Trimming removed 6 bases from V and 5 bases from J, with 13 bases in between. CDR3 bases: TGCAGCGTCCCCGGGACCGCGAATGAAAAACTGTTTTTT. It codes for CSVPGTANEKLFF. Filled out from reference TRBV29-1 and TRBJ1-4, the complete variable domain reads SAVISQKPSRDICQRGTSLTIQCQVDSQVTMMFWYRQQPGQSLTLIATANQGSEATYESGFVIDKFPISRPNLTFSTLTVSNMSPEDSSIYLCSVPGTANEKLFFGSGTQLSVL.

This clonotype appeared a few times. This chain connects TRBV7-2 to TRBJ2-5; 8 positions agree with TRBD2. CDR3 size: 17 residues. V lost 3 bases and J lost 7; bases outside the gene matches: 16. Germline V gene data show CDR1 as SGHTA and CDR2 as FQGNSA. The CDR3 DNA follows: TGTGCCAGCAGCTTTCTTCCTAGCGGGTGGGAGAGAACGACCCAGTACTTC. Its translation is CASSFLPSGWERTTQYF. Using reference TRBV7-2 and TRBJ2-5 for the parts outside the CDR3, the full variable domain is GAGVSQSPSNKVTEKGKDVELRCDPISGHTALYWYRQSLGQGLEFLIYFQGNSAPDKSGLPSDRFSAERTGGSVSTLTIQRTQQEDSAVYLCASSFLPSGWERTTQYFGPGTRLLVL.

This clonotype appeared a few times. This chain uses TRBV29-1 with TRBJ1-2; D not certain. The V and J ends lost 2 bases and 3 bases respectively, with 16 bases between them. This CDR3 comprises 15 residues. Germline V CDR1 and CDR2: SQVTM, ANQGSEA. CDR3 amino acids: CSVEIAVTDHYGYTF. DNA for the CDR3: TGCAGCGTTGAAATAGCGGTCACAGACCACTATGGCTACACCTTC.

The V and J genes are TRBV4-1 and TRBJ2-5; D is perhaps TRBD1 or TRBD2 (5 bases each). V was shortened by 5 bases and J by 5 bases, with 18 bases between the two germline ends. The CDR3 contains 15 residues. Germline values: CDR1 MGHRA, CDR2 YSYEKL. CDR3 sequence reads: CASSLRDGAYETQYF. In DNA, the CDR3 is TGCGCCAGCAGCTTACGGGACGGGGCGTATGAGACCCAGTACTTC.

There are many counts of this clonotype. The chain is built from TRBV25-1 and TRBJ2-7; 7 bases map to TRBD1. The CDR3 loop spans 16 amino acids. V was pared by 3 bases and J by 7 bases, with 15 bases of the junction left unmatched. The germline V gene encodes CDR1 MGHDK and CDR2 SYGVNS. In DNA, the CDR3 is TGTGCCAGCAGTGATAGCCCGGACAGGCCTAAGGGTGAGCAGTACTTC. Translating gives CASSDSPDRPKGEQYF.

The V call is TRBV4-3, the J call TRBJ2-7; D remains ambiguous. The CDR3 runs to 15 residues. Looked up from germline, CDR1 is LGHNA and CDR2 is YSLEER. V was shortened by 0 bases and J by 5 bases, with 14 bases between the two germline ends. The CDR3 DNA reads as TGCGCCAGCAGCCAAGATGGGCAGGATTGGAACGAGCAGTACTTC. It encodes CASSQDGQDWNEQYF.

J is TRBJ2-2 and V is TRBV2; 7 positions match TRBD1. V lost 9 bases to trimming and J lost 5 bases; unmatched junction nucleotides: 6. Germline V gene lookup returns CDR1 SNHLY and CDR2 FYNNEI. The CDR3 spans 13 residues. For the CDR3, the DNA is TGTGCCAGTACAGGGGCGCAGACCGGGGAGCTGTTTTTT. It codes for CASTGAQTGELFF.

V gene TRBV20-1 combines with J gene TRBJ2-5; 8 bases line up with TRBD2. With 8 bases clipped from V and 5 bases from J, the junction kept 13 bases outside the gene matches. The V gene's germline CDR1 is DFQATT and CDR2 SNEGSKA (reference sequence). CDR3 length equals 14 residues. CDR3 sequence reads: CSKTWRGVGETQYF. The CDR3 region has the DNA TGCAGTAAAACGTGGCGGGGGGTGGGGGAGACCCAGTACTTC.

This clonotype has at least ten counts. The J gene is TRBJ2-3, the V gene TRBV12-3 or TRBV12-4; D is ambiguous. The CDR3 loop spans 14 amino acids. Trimming removed 4 bases at V and 2 bases at J, with 10 bases between. CDR3 amino acids: CASSSWPNTDTQYF. CDR3 nucleotide sequence: TGTGCCAGCAGTTCTTGGCCGAACACAGATACGCAGTATTTT.

In this sample, this clonotype turned up many times. J is TRBJ2-1 and V is TRBV11-3; 8 nucleotides agree with TRBD2. Germline V gene data show CDR1 as SGHNT and CDR2 as YENEEA. The CDR3 sequence is 13 residues long. The trim removed 4 bases at V and 9 bases at J, leaving 5 bases unmatched. The CDR3 DNA reads TGTGCCAGCAGCTCTGGACTAGCCAGTGAGCAGTTCTTC. Residues: CASSSGLASEQFF.

This clonotype was observed many times. The V call is TRBV5-1, the J call TRBJ2-7, with 8 bases matching TRBD1. V lost 4 bases, J lost 2 bases, and 5 bases stayed unmatched. The germline V gene has CDR1 SGHRS and CDR2 YFSETQ. The CDR3 spans 14 residues. This CDR3 is CASSTGTGAYEQYF. CDR3 bases: TGCGCCAGCAGCACCGGGACAGGAGCCTACGAGCAGTACTTC.

This clonotype has ten or more counts. The V call is TRBV24-1, the J call TRBJ2-1; TRBD2 aligns across 9 bases. Looked up from germline, CDR1 is KGHDR and CDR2 is SFDVKD. The CDR3 covers 15 residues. V shed 10 bases, J shed 2 bases, and the junction held 8 bases outside the gene matches. CDR3 sequence: CATSSGSRPYNEQFF. CDR3 coding DNA: TGTGCCACTAGTAGCGGGAGCCGCCCCTACAATGAGCAGTTCTTC.

This chain joins TRBV14 and TRBJ2-1, with D unresolved. V shed 1 base and J shed 2 bases, with 12 bases lying between them. The CDR3 extends over 16 amino acids. From germline, CDR1 is SGHDN and CDR2 FVKESK. CDR3 loop: CASSQVIRRAYNEQFF. CDR3 DNA sequence: TGTGCCAGCAGCCAAGTTATTCGCAGAGCCTACAATGAGCAGTTCTTC.

The table lists this clonotype with a few counts. This chain links TRBV12-3 or TRBV12-4 with TRBJ2-5, with a possible D match to TRBD1 (5 bases). The CDR3 totals 14 residues. The germline V and J ends were trimmed by 4 bases and 4 bases, with 13 bases remaining between them. CDR3 protein: CASSSHRPGETQYF. The CDR3 nucleotides are TGTGCCAGCAGTTCCCACAGGCCCGGAGAGACCCAGTACTTC.

J is TRBJ2-1 and V is TRBV12-3 or TRBV12-4, with D perhaps TRBD1 or TRBD2 (5 bases each). The CDR3 is 16 amino acids. V lost 5 bases, J lost 6 bases, and 20 bases lay in between. CDR3 protein: CASSPRGGDGLNEQFF. DNA of the CDR3: TGTGCCAGCAGTCCCAGAGGTGGGGACGGACTCAATGAGCAGTTCTTC.

There are many counts of this clonotype. The rearrangement links TRBV7-2 to TRBJ2-7; 10 bases match TRBD2. V trimming: 1 base; J trimming: 7 bases; junction bases outside the gene matches: 10. The CDR3 spans 16 residues. Germline V gives CDR1 SGHTA, CDR2 FQGNSA. The CDR3 nucleotides are TGTGCCAGCAGCTTAGGTCGGCTAGCGGGAGCGGGTGAGCAGTACTTC. Translation gives CASSLGRLAGAGEQYF.

This clonotype showed up just a few times. The chain has TRBV20-1 and TRBJ2-7; 9 nucleotides match TRBD1. V shed 4 bases and J 3 bases; nucleotides not matched to a gene: 1. The CDR3 totals 12 residues. Germline values: CDR1 DFQATT, CDR2 SNEGSKA (reference sequence). The CDR3, as DNA: TGCAGTGCTAAGGGACAGGGCTACGAGCAGTACTTC. It specifies CSAKGQGYEQYF.

This clonotype has just one count. The chain uses TRBV5-1 and TRBJ2-7; perhaps TRBD2 as D (6 bases). V lost 4 bases to trimming and J lost 6 bases, with 14 bases between them. CDR3 length equals 13 residues. Germline V gives CDR1 SGHRS, CDR2 YFSETQ. In DNA, the CDR3 is TGCGCCAGCAGCCCCACCTCGGGAGTCGAGCAGTACTTC. This encodes CASSPTSGVEQYF.